One and the same sample provided the 16 T cell receptor beta chains below, sequenced in a study of post-analysis software for immune sequencing data. Overall study results and limits: Five or six TRBV segments, TRBV5-6, TRBV5-1 and TRBV20-1 among them, were found more frequent in patients than controls.

Their recognized antigens are unknown. cDNA libraries of TCR beta carried unique molecular identifiers. TCRdb processed the PCR reads anew with MiXCR; each CDR3 protein has one entry. The sample has hundreds of thousands of distinct CDR3 sequences, less than 35% seen once; the top ten hold roughly 0.53%. Material for sequencing was blood. The receptors originated from a girl aged 5-17 years with multiple sclerosis.

The rearrangement links TRBV11-2 to TRBJ2-7; D possibly corresponds to TRBD2 (6 bases). Germline V gene data show CDR1 as SGHAT and CDR2 as FQNNGV. The CDR3 loop spans 15 amino acids. Between the trimmed V and J ends, which lost 5 bases and 1 base, there was a span of 15 bases. CDR3 amino acids: CASSPGLESSYEQYF. CDR3 nucleotide sequence: TGTGCCAGCAGCCCGGGACTCGAGTCTTCCTACGAGCAGTACTTC.

The chain combines TRBV7-2 with TRBJ2-1; 12 bases are shared with TRBD2. CDR3 size: 18 residues. Germline CDR1 reads SGHTA; CDR2 reads FQGNSA. V lost 2 bases and J lost 9; bases outside the gene matches: 14. CDR3: CASSLTASGRARVREQFF. The CDR3 bases are TGTGCCAGCAGCTTAACGGCTAGCGGGAGGGCCCGGGTCCGTGAGCAGTTCTTC. Full variable domain (rest looked up from reference TRBV7-2 and TRBJ2-1): GAGVSQSPSNKVTEKGKDVELRCDPISGHTALYWYRQSLGQGLEFLIYFQGNSAPDKSGLPSDRFSAERTGGSVSTLTIQRTQQEDSAVYLCASSLTASGRARVREQFFGPGTRLTVL.

The gene calls are TRBV4-1 and TRBJ1-6; D is ambiguous. V shed 0 bases and J shed 7 bases, with 13 bases lying between them. Germline loops: CDR1 MGHRA, CDR2 YSYEKL. This CDR3 region has 16 residues. In DNA, the CDR3 is TGCGCCAGCAGCCAAGAGAGAGCTCAGCTAAATTCACCCCTCCACTTT. Protein sequence: CASSQERAQLNSPLHF.

There are a few counts of this clonotype. V is TRBV9 and J is TRBJ1-2, with 7 nucleotides matching TRBD1. The CDR3 extends over 13 amino acids. The germline V gene encodes CDR1 SGDLS and CDR2 YYNGEE. Unmatched junction bases numbered 3, after V lost 3 bases and J lost 4 bases. CDR3 DNA: TGTGCCAGCAGCGCGACAGGGAGCTATGGCTACACCTTC. Its translation is CASSATGSYGYTF.

This clonotype was seen a few times. The gene calls are TRBV6-5 and TRBJ2-7, with 9 bases aligning to TRBD1. Germline values: CDR1 MNHEY, CDR2 SVGAGI. Trimming took 11 bases from V and 1 from J; bases not matched to a gene: 9. This CDR3 has 14 amino acids. The CDR3 here is CACGETGGSYEQYF. CDR3 bases: TGTGCCTGCGGAGAGACAGGGGGTTCCTACGAGCAGTACTTC.

This clonotype was observed many times. The rearrangement links TRBV4-3 to TRBJ2-7; possibly TRBD2 for D (6 bases). Germline V gives CDR1 LGHNA, CDR2 YSLEER. There are 14 residues in the CDR3. V lost 4 bases, J lost 5 bases, and 15 bases lay in between. The CDR3 nucleotides read TGCGCCAGCAGCCTGGTCGGGGGAGGCGACGAGCAGTACTTC. It encodes CASSLVGGGDEQYF.

As regards this clonotype: Possible read error: a much larger clone is one base away. The chain uses TRBV20-1 and TRBJ2-5; 7 bases align to TRBD2. V lost 0 bases and J lost 11; bases outside the gene matches: 15. CDR1 and CDR2 from the germline V gene are DFQATT and SNEGSKA (reference sequence). This CDR3 contains 15 residues. The CDR3 reads CSARDQLVGGREQYF. As DNA, the CDR3 is TGCAGTGCTAGAGATCAGTTAGTGGGAGGGAGGGAGCAGTACTTC.

In regard to this clonotype: A read error may account for a junction end that differs from germline. The chain links TRBV18 to TRBJ1-5; D is perhaps TRBD1 (5 bases). Germline V gene sequence: CDR1 KGHSH, CDR2 LQKENI. The CDR3 is 15 amino acids. CDR3 amino acids: CASSPLGEGNRPQHF. The CDR3 DNA sequence: TGTGCCAGCTCACCATTGGGGGAGGGAAATCGGCCCCAGCATTTT.

This clonotype was found a few times. The chain joins TRBV4-3 to TRBJ2-1; 7 bases agree with TRBD2. CDR3 length equals 15 residues. Germline-derived CDR1 and CDR2 are LGHNA and YSLEER. V shed 3 bases, J shed 4 bases, and the junction held 6 bases outside the gene matches. The CDR3 protein is CASSHGLAEYNEQFF. The CDR3 DNA sequence: TGCGCCAGCAGCCATGGGCTAGCGGAATACAATGAGCAGTTCTTC.

The J gene is TRBJ2-7, the V gene TRBV28; TRBD2 might be the D (6 bases). The CDR3 length is 14 residues. Trimming pared 6 bases from V and 2 bases from J, leaving 14 bases between. Germline-derived CDR1 and CDR2 are MDHEN and SYDVKM. CDR3 loop: CASSRGTEAYEQYF. The CDR3, as DNA: TGTGCCAGCAGCCGCGGGACCGAGGCCTACGAGCAGTACTTC.

The V call is TRBV19, the J call TRBJ1-2, with D uncertain. This CDR3 has 14 amino acids. CDR1 LNHDA and CDR2 SQIVND come from the germline V gene (reference sequence). The V and J ends lost 8 bases and 4 bases respectively, with 17 bases between them. The CDR3 is CASWERRFGYGYTF. The CDR3 coding sequence is TGTGCCAGTTGGGAACGGAGATTCGGCTATGGCTACACCTTC.

In this sample, this clonotype turned up a few times. The chain couples TRBV20-1 to TRBJ1-1, with D possibly being TRBD1 (5 bases). CDR3 length equals 14 residues. V gave up 8 bases and J gave up 5 bases, with 21 bases separating them. Germline CDR1 reads DFQATT; CDR2 reads SNEGSKA (reference sequence). The CDR3 reads CSLGGVTEGTEAFF. The CDR3 DNA is TGCAGTCTAGGCGGGGTGACAGAGGGGACTGAAGCTTTCTTT.

In this sample, this clonotype turned up a few times. The DNA of the CDR3 is TGCAGCGTTAATGGAGGGGACAGACCCTACGAGCAGTACTTC. Its translation is CSVNGGDRPYEQYF. The V gene is TRBV29-1, the J gene TRBJ2-7, with a possible D match to TRBD1 (7 bases). CDR3 length: 14 residues. Trimming took off 5 bases at V and 2 bases at J, with 16 bases between the two ends. Germline V lookup: CDR1 SQVTM, CDR2 ANQGSEA.

This clonotype was detected a few times. The chain is built from TRBV20-1 and TRBJ2-3; perhaps TRBD2 as D (6 bases). Germline V gene lookup returns CDR1 DFQATT and CDR2 SNEGSKA (reference sequence). V shed 3 bases and J shed 3 bases, with 16 bases lying between them. The CDR3 contains 15 residues. This CDR3 reads CSASLAGSLTDTQYF. CDR3 coding DNA: TGCAGTGCTAGTCTCGCGGGAAGTTTGACAGATACGCAGTATTTT.

The V call is TRBV5-1, the J call TRBJ2-7; D not resolved. With 2 bases removed from V and 3 bases from J, the gap between germline ends came to 18 bases. Germline V gives CDR1 SGHRS, CDR2 YFSETQ. The CDR3 spans 16 residues. The chain's CDR3 is CASSFQTLGIGYEQYF. Here the CDR3 DNA reads TGCGCCAGCAGCTTTCAAACCTTGGGGATCGGCTACGAGCAGTACTTC. The variable domain in full, completed from reference TRBV5-1 and TRBJ2-7, reads KAGVTQTPRYLIKTRGQQVTLSCSPISGHRSVSWYQQTPGQGLQFLFEYFSETQRNKGNFPGRFSGRQFSNSRSEMNVSTLELGDSALYLCASSFQTLGIGYEQYFGPGTRLTVT.

In its sample, this clonotype was seen once. This chain joins TRBV4-2 and TRBJ2-6; 8 nucleotides agree with TRBD2. Looked up from germline, CDR1 is LGHNA and CDR2 is YNFKEQ. V shed 0 bases and J 4 bases; nucleotides not matched to a gene: 17. The CDR3 loop spans 21 amino acids. CDR3 sequence: CASSQDIGLRLAGSGANVLTF. The CDR3 nucleotides are TGTGCCAGCAGCCAAGATATTGGGTTGCGGCTAGCGGGTTCAGGGGCCAACGTCCTGACTTTC.